These 3 T cell receptor beta chains share one sample of origin, sequenced in a study of shared clonotypes between healthy human individuals. Sequencing used immunoSEQ multiplex PCR; TCRdb keeps in-frame clones, though not all of them. This sample has over a million clones, with 70% to 80% found just once. The specimen was memory CD4+ T cells sorted from blood. Subset given: CD45RA-negative fraction. The receptors originated from a man between 18 and 35 years old in good health.

This clone turned up a few times. This specimen includes other DNA sequences encoding the same CDR3. This sequence joins TRBV7-9 and TRBJ2-1, with no clear D. The CDR3 runs 12 residues. V gave up 1 base and J gave up 7 bases, with 5 bases separating them. In germline, CDR1 is SEHNR, CDR2 FQNEAQ (reference sequence). CDR3 coding DNA: TGTGCCAGCAGCTTAGAAGGAAATGAGCAGTTCTTC. Translation: CASSLEGNEQFF.

CDR3 sequence: CASSWDQNTEAFF. DNA for the CDR3: TGCGCCAGCAGCTGGGACCAGAACACTGAAGCTTTCTTT. The J gene is TRBJ1-1, the V gene TRBV5-1; possible D gene TRBD1, 5 bases. Trimming removed 3 bases at V and 1 base at J, with 7 bases between. Germline CDR1 and CDR2: SGHRS and YFSETQ. The CDR3 is 13 residues long.

V is TRBV7-8 and J is TRBJ2-5; the match to TRBD1 covers 11 bases. The CDR3 is 14 residues long. Per the germline V gene, CDR1 is SGHVS and CDR2 is FQNEAQ. The trim removed 5 bases at V and 5 bases at J, leaving 4 bases unmatched. Here the CDR3 reads CASSGTGGKETQYF. CDR3 sequence (DNA): TGTGCCAGCAGCGGGACAGGGGGGAAGGAGACCCAGTACTTC.